This T cell receptor beta chain was identified during a study of tumor and adjacent non-tumor tissue in lung cancer. A modified ARM-PCR protocol with three rounds of nested PCR amplified TCRbeta. TCRdb passed the multiplex PCR reads through MiXCR, listing each CDR3 protein once. Of just over 200,000 distinct CDR3 sequences listed, 60% to 75% are singletons. This clonotype was seen only a few times. The junction does not match germline at one end; this may be a read error. The template was RNA from unsorted bulk tissue. This CDR3 is 12 amino acids long. Germline CDR1 reads MNHEY; CDR2 reads SVGAGI. V usage is TRBV6-5 and J usage is TRBJ2-7; D perhaps matches TRBD2 (6 bases). Specimen: lung tumor tissue. The receptor's source is a man aged 55 to 70 with non-small cell lung cancer. The CDR3 region is CASSPGAGRANF. CDR3 DNA sequence: TGTGCCAGCAGCCCCGGTGCGGGAAGGGCGAACTTC.